This T cell receptor (beta chain) was identified during a study of cytotoxic CD8 clonotypes in ibrutinib-treated CLL. Germline V gene sequence: CDR1 MDHEN, CDR2 SYDVKM. CDR3 size: 14 residues. The ends were cut back, 8 bases at V and 0 bases at J, with 13 bases in the middle. Profiled with immunoSEQ multiplex PCR; TCRdb holds only in-frame clones, not every one. The sample includes 75,000 to 80,000 clones, over 80% of them seen just once. Here the sequenced sample was PBMCs, taken after 24 months of ibrutinib treatment. The TCR sequence derives from a human donor with chronic lymphocytic leukemia. The chain recombines TRBV28 with TRBJ1-1, with D maybe TRBD1 (5 bases). CDR3 in amino acids: CASGPGAMNTEAFF. In nucleotides, the CDR3 is TGTGCCAGCGGCCCCGGGGCCATGAACACTGAAGCTTTCTTT.